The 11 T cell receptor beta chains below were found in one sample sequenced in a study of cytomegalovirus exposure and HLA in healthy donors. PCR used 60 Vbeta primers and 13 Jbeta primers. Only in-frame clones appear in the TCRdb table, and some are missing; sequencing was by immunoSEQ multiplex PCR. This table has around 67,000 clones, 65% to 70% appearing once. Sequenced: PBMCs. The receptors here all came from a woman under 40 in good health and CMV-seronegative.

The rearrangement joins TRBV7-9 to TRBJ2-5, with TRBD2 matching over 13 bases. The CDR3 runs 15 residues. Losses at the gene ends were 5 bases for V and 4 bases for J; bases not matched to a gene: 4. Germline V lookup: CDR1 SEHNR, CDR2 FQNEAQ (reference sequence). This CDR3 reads CASSEGLAGLETQYF. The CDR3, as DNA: TGTGCCAGCAGCGAGGGACTAGCGGGGCTAGAGACCCAGTACTTC.

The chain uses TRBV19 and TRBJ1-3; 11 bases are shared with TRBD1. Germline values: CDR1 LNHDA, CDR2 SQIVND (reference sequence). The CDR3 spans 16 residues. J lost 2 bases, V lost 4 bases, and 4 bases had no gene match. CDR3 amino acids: CASSTQGQGAGNTIYF. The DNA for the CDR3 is TGTGCCAGTAGTACCCAGGGACAGGGGGCTGGAAACACCATATATTTT.

Written as DNA, the CDR3 is TGTGCCAGCAGCCCCTTAAGGGGGCAGGGCGGGGAGCTGTTTTTT. Protein sequence: CASSPLRGQGGELFF. The rearrangement joins TRBV7-9 to TRBJ2-2, with 7 bases fitting TRBD1. After removal of 5 bases from V and 7 bases from J, the junction contained 10 bases not matched to a gene. The CDR3 contains 15 residues. The germline V gene has CDR1 SEHNR and CDR2 FQNEAQ (reference sequence).

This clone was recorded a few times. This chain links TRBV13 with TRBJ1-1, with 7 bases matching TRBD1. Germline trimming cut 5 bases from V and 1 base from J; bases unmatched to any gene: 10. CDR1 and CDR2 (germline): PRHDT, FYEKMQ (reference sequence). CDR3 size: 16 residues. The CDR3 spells CASSPGGRRSNTEAFF. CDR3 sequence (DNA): TGTGCCAGCAGCCCAGGGGGGAGGCGATCGAACACTGAAGCTTTCTTT.

The CDR3 spells CASRTGANSNQPQHF. The CDR3 DNA reads TGTGCCAGCAGAACAGGGGCAAATAGCAATCAGCCCCAGCATTTT. The genes are TRBV2 and TRBJ1-5; 7 nucleotides agree with TRBD1. The CDR3 runs to 15 residues. Per germline, CDR1 SNHLY and CDR2 FYNNEI. V lost 6 bases and J lost 0; bases outside the gene matches: 5.

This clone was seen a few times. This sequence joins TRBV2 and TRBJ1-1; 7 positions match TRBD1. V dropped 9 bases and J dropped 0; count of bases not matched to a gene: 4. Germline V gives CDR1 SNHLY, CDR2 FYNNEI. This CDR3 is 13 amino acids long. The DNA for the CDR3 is TGTGCCAGGGGGGGACAGTTGAACACTGAAGCTTTCTTT. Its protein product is CARGGQLNTEAFF.

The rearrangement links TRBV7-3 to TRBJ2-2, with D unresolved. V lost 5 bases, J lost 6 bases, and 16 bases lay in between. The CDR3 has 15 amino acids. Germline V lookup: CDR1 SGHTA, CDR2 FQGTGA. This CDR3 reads CASSPSTSPSGELFF. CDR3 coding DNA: TGTGCCAGCAGCCCGTCTACGAGTCCGTCCGGGGAGCTGTTTTTT. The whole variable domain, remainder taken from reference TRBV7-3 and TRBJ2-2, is GAGVSQTPSNKVTEKGKYVELRCDPISGHTALYWYRQSLGQGPEFLIYFQGTGAADDSGLPNDRFFAVRPEGSVSTLKIQRTERGDSAVYLCASSPSTSPSGELFFGEGSRLTVL.

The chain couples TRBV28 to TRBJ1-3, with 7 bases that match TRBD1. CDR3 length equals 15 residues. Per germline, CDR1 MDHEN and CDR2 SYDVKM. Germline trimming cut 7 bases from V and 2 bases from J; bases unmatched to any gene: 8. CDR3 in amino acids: CASTSDRLPGNTIYF. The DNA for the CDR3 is TGTGCCAGCACCTCGGACAGGTTACCTGGAAACACCATATATTTT.

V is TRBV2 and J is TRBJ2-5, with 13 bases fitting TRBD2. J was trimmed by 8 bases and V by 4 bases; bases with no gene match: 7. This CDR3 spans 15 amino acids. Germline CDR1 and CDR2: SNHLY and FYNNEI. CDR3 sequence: CASSGGLAGPSTQYF. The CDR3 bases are TGTGCCAGCAGTGGGGGACTAGCGGGGCCCAGTACCCAGTACTTC.

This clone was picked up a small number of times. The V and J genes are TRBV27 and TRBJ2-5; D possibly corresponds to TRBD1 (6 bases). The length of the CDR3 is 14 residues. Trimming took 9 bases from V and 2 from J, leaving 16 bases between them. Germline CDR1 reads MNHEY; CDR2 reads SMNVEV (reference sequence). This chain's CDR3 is CASNATGQQETQYF. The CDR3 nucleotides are TGTGCCAGTAACGCGACGGGACAACAAGAGACCCAGTACTTC.

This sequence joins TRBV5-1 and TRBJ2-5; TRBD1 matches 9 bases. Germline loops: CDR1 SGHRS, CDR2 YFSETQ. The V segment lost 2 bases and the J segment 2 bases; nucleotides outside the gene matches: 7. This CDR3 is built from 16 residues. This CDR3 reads CASSLRPGTGQETQYF. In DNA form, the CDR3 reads TGCGCCAGCAGCTTACGACCCGGGACAGGGCAAGAGACCCAGTACTTC.